The 22 T cell receptor beta chains presented below share a single source sample, sequenced in a study of blood T cell repertoires in COVID-19. Measured with immunoSEQ multiplex PCR; TCRdb has only the in-frame clones, and not every one. The table lists over 300,000 clones, roughly 90% of them singletons. The material sequenced was peripheral blood. The receptors originated from a man in his forties with acute or convalescent COVID-19.

The chain employs TRBV5-5 and TRBJ1-1; TRBD1 is a possible D gene (5 bases). With 6 bases removed from V and 5 bases from J, the gap between germline ends came to 20 bases. Germline assignment: CDR1 SGHKS and CDR2 YYEKEE (reference sequence). The CDR3 sequence is 15 residues long. The CDR3 region is CASNLGGSVGTEAFF. CDR3 sequence (DNA): TGTGCCAGCAACCTGGGGGGGTCGGTGGGAACTGAAGCTTTCTTT.

This clone was counted only a few times. The chain combines TRBV29-1 with TRBJ2-7; 7 positions agree with TRBD2. CDR3 length equals 12 residues. Germline V gene sequence: CDR1 SQVTM, CDR2 ANQGSEA. Trimming removed 5 bases from V and 3 bases from J; junction bases left unmatched: 4. In nucleotides, the CDR3 is TGCAGCGTTCAGACTAGCAGCTACGAGCAGTACTTC. Its protein is CSVQTSSYEQYF.

The chain combines TRBV3-1 (or the pseudogene TRBV3-2) with TRBJ1-4; the D gene is possibly TRBD1 (6 bases). V dropped 0 bases and J dropped 5 bases, with 19 bases sitting between them. This CDR3 has 18 amino acids. The V gene's germline CDR1 is LGHDT and CDR2 YNNKEL (reference sequence). Here the CDR3 reads CASSQDLTGSGGNEKLFF. Written as DNA, the CDR3 is TGTGCCAGCAGCCAAGATCTTACAGGGTCTGGGGGAAATGAAAAACTGTTTTTT.

J is TRBJ1-1 and V is TRBV19, with 9 bases identical to TRBD1. The V gene's germline CDR1 is LNHDA and CDR2 SQIVND (reference sequence). The length of the CDR3 is 17 residues. The ends lost 1 base at V and 1 base at J; junction bases unmatched: 7. CDR3 amino acids: CASSIGPGQGPNTEAFF. CDR3 nucleotides: TGTGCCAGTAGTATAGGTCCGGGACAGGGTCCGAACACTGAAGCTTTCTTT. Together with reference TRBV19 and TRBJ1-1, the CDR3 gives the full variable domain: DGGITQSPKYLFRKEGQNVTLSCEQNLNHDAMYWYRQDPGQGLRLIYYSQIVNDFQKGDIAEGYSVSREKKESFPLTVTSAQKNPTAFYLCASSIGPGQGPNTEAFFGQGTRLTVV.

The V gene is TRBV28, the J gene TRBJ2-7; TRBD1 aligns across 8 bases. This CDR3 comprises 12 residues. Germline-derived CDR1 and CDR2 are MDHEN and SYDVKM. The ends lost 9 bases at V and 1 base at J; junction bases unmatched: 2. The CDR3, as DNA: TGTGCCAGTAGACAGGGGTCCTACGAGCAGTACTTC. Amino acids: CASRQGSYEQYF.

About this clone: The same CDR3 also results from other DNA sequences found in this sample. The CDR3 DNA reads as TGTGCCAGCAGCCCGACAGGGGGGGGTCAGCCCCAGCATTTT. Amino acid sequence: CASSPTGGGQPQHF. The chain has TRBV28 and TRBJ1-5, with TRBD1 matching 9 bases. CDR1 and CDR2 (germline): MDHEN, SYDVKM. V lost 6 bases to trimming and J lost 6 bases; unmatched junction nucleotides: 6. The CDR3 has 14 amino acids.

In nucleotides, the CDR3 is TGTGCCAGCAGCTTAGAAGGACAGATTTATAGCAATCAGCCCCAGCATTTT. Translating it yields CASSLEGQIYSNQPQHF. V usage is TRBV7-9 and J usage is TRBJ1-5, with a weak D call TRBD1 (6 bases). Between the trimmed V and J ends, which lost 1 base and 0 bases, there was a span of 13 bases. The CDR3 length is 17 residues. Germline loops: CDR1 SEHNR, CDR2 FQNEAQ (reference sequence).

The chain combines TRBV29-1 with TRBJ2-3, with a tentative D call TRBD2 (7 bases). The CDR3 runs 19 residues. Between the trimmed V and J ends, which lost 6 bases and 4 bases, there was a span of 32 bases. Germline lookup yields CDR1 SQVTM and CDR2 ANQGSEA. CDR3 residues: CSVTNPGGTKLISSDTQYF. DNA of the CDR3: TGCAGCGTCACAAACCCGGGGGGCACCAAATTGATTAGCTCAGATACGCAGTATTTT.

Here the CDR3 DNA reads TGTGCCACCCTAGACAGGGGTGGAACTAGCGGGAGTAATGCTTACGAGCAGTACTTC. It yields the protein CATLDRGGTSGSNAYEQYF. The rearrangement uses TRBV28 and TRBJ2-7; 11 bases align to TRBD2. This CDR3 is built from 19 residues. V trimming: 10 bases; J trimming: 4 bases; junction bases outside the gene matches: 24. CDR1 and CDR2 from the germline V gene are MDHEN and SYDVKM.

The chain recombines TRBV12-5 with TRBJ2-5; D is possibly TRBD2 (6 bases). From germline, CDR1 is LGHNT and CDR2 FRNRAP. The V end lost 4 bases, the J end lost 4 bases, and 10 bases lay between the germline ends. This CDR3 is built from 13 residues. The CDR3 loop is CASGWGDRETQYF. The CDR3 coding sequence is TGTGCTAGTGGTTGGGGGGATAGAGAGACCCAGTACTTC.

This chain connects TRBV7-6 to TRBJ2-2; 7 nucleotides line up with TRBD1. J gave up 0 bases and V 5 bases, and 6 bases lay outside the gene matches. CDR3 length equals 16 residues. Germline V gene data show CDR1 as SGHVS and CDR2 as FNYEAQ. The CDR3 here is CASSQGQRANTGELFF. For the CDR3, the DNA is TGTGCCAGCAGCCAGGGACAGCGAGCGAACACCGGGGAGCTGTTTTTT.

The chain uses TRBV28 and TRBJ1-1, with D possibly matching TRBD1 (6 bases). This CDR3 has 13 residues. From germline, CDR1 is MDHEN and CDR2 SYDVKM. V lost 10 bases, J lost 1 base, and 13 bases lay in between. In nucleotides, the CDR3 is TGTGCCACCTTCAGGACAGCGAACACTGAAGCTTTCTTT. It yields the protein CATFRTANTEAFF.

V gene TRBV4-2 combines with J gene TRBJ2-1; TRBD2 matches at 8 bases. CDR1 and CDR2 (germline): LGHNA, YNFKEQ. V was pared by 0 bases and J by 9 bases, with 7 bases of the junction left unmatched. The length of the CDR3 is 15 residues. CDR3 DNA: TGTGCCAGCAGCCAAGAGGGCCTCCTAGCGGGTGAGCAGTTCTTC. Encoded protein: CASSQEGLLAGEQFF.

The rearrangement uses TRBV9 and TRBJ2-1; the D gene is possibly TRBD2 (6 bases). The CDR3 spans 19 residues. The germline V gene encodes CDR1 SGDLS and CDR2 YYNGEE. Deletions cut 0 bases from V and 3 bases from J, with 22 bases between. The CDR3 region has the DNA TGTGCCAGCAGCGTAGTCCCATTTCTGGGACGGGAGAACTACAATGAGCAGTTCTTC. This encodes CASSVVPFLGRENYNEQFF.

The chain uses TRBV28 and TRBJ1-5; no clear D gene. The CDR3 is made up of 14 amino acids. The V end was cut by 2 bases, the J end by 3 bases, with 8 bases between. Looked up from germline, CDR1 is MDHEN and CDR2 is SYDVKM. The CDR3 region has the DNA TGTGCCAGCAGTTTAGCGGGCTCCAATCAGCCCCAGCATTTT. Its translation: CASSLAGSNQPQHF.

Only a few counts were recorded for this clone. The chain recombines TRBV19 with TRBJ1-1, with D unresolved. The germline gives CDR1 LNHDA, CDR2 SQIVND (reference sequence). V was clipped by 4 bases and J by 10 bases, with 16 bases between them. This CDR3 has 13 residues. DNA for the CDR3: TGTGCCAGTAGTACACTCCTCGCTGGAGTAGCTTTCTTT. As protein: CASSTLLAGVAFF.

The DNA for the CDR3 is TGTGCCAGCAGTTTATCCTCAGGGATAAGGAGAAGTGGCTACACCTTC. Its protein is CASSLSSGIRRSGYTF. V gene TRBV27 combines with J gene TRBJ1-2; D is possibly TRBD1 (5 bases). V lost 0 bases to trimming and J lost 7 bases, with 18 bases between them. There are 16 residues in the CDR3. Per the germline V gene, CDR1 is MNHEY and CDR2 is SMNVEV (reference sequence).

This clone was observed once. The gene calls are TRBV5-1 and TRBJ1-4, with D possibly matching TRBD1 (5 bases). Per the germline V gene, CDR1 is SGHRS and CDR2 is YFSETQ. The germline V and J ends were trimmed by 2 bases and 7 bases, with 12 bases remaining between them. The CDR3 contains 14 residues. The CDR3 nucleotides are TGCGCCAGCAGCTTTGGTCAGGGTGGTGAAAAACTGTTTTTT. This encodes CASSFGQGGEKLFF.

The V and J genes are TRBV5-4 and TRBJ2-3, with a possible D match to TRBD2 (6 bases). Trimming pared 0 bases from V and 0 bases from J, leaving 14 bases between. The V gene's germline CDR1 is SGHNT and CDR2 YYREEE (reference sequence). This CDR3 region has 17 residues. CDR3 DNA: TGTGCCAGCAGCTTGGTTTCTACTAGCCCTAGCACAGATACGCAGTATTTT. As protein: CASSLVSTSPSTDTQYF.

This clone has more than one count but fewer than ten. The chain employs TRBV29-1 and TRBJ1-2, with D perhaps matching TRBD1 (6 bases). The CDR3 extends over 14 amino acids. V lost 4 bases to trimming and J lost 2 bases, with 14 bases between them. Germline V gene data show CDR1 as SQVTM and CDR2 as ANQGSEA. CDR3 in DNA: TGCAGCGTTGGCCTCCGGGACATCAACTATGGCTACACCTTC. Its translation is CSVGLRDINYGYTF.

The CDR3 region is CASTWLLAGGADTQYF. CDR3 DNA: TGTGCCAGCACCTGGTTACTAGCGGGGGGGGCAGATACGCAGTATTTT. The V and J genes are TRBV2 and TRBJ2-3, with 13 bases aligning to TRBD2. The CDR3 is made up of 16 amino acids. The J segment lost 4 bases and the V segment lost 7 bases, leaving 8 bases of the junction unmatched. Germline loops: CDR1 SNHLY, CDR2 FYNNEI.

The table lists this clone with a few counts. The genes are TRBV5-1 and TRBJ1-1, with no clear D. Trimming took off 1 base at V and 1 base at J, with 5 bases between the two ends. The CDR3 is 13 amino acids. From germline, CDR1 is SGHRS and CDR2 YFSETQ. The CDR3 nucleotides are TGCGCCAGCAGCTTGTCTACGAACACTGAAGCTTTCTTT. It yields the protein CASSLSTNTEAFF.